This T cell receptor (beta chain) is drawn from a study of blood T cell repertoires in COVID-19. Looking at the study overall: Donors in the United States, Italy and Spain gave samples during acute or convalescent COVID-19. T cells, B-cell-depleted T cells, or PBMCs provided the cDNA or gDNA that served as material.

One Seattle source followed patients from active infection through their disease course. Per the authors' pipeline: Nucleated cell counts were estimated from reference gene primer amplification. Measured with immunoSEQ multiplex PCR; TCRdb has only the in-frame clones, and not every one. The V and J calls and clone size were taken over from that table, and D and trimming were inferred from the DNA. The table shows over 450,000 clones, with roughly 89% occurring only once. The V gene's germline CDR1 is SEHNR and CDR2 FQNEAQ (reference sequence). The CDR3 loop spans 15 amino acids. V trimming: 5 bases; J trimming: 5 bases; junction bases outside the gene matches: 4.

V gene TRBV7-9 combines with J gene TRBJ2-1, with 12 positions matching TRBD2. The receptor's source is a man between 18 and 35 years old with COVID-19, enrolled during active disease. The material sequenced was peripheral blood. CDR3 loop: CASSHLAGGNNEQFF. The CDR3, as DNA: TGTGCCAGCAGCCATCTAGCGGGGGGGAACAATGAGCAGTTCTTC.